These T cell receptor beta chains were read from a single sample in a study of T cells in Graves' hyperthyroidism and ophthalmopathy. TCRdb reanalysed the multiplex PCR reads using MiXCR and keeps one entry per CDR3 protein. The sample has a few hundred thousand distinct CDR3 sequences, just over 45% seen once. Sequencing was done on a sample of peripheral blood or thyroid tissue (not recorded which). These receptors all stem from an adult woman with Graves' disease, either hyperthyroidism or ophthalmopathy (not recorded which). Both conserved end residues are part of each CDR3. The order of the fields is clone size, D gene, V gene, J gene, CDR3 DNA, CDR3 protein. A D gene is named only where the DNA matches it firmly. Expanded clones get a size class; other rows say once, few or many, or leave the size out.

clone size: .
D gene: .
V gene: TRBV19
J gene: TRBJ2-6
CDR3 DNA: TGTGCCAGTAGTATGGGGGGCAGCTCTGGGGCCAACGTCCTGACTTTC
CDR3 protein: CASSMGGSSGANVLTF

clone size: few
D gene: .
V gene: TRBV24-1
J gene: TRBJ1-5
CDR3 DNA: TGTGCCACCTACTACGGGGGGCTGAGTCAGCCCCAGCATTTT
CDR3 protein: CATYYGGLSQPQHF

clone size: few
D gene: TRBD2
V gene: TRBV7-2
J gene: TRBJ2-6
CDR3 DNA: TGTGCCAGCAGCTTGACTAGCGGGAGTGGAAGTGGGGCCAACGTCCTGACTTTC
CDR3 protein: CASSLTSGSGSGANVLTF

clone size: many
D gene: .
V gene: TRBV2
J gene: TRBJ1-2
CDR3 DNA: TGTGCCAGCATAGCCGAGAACGGTATCGGCTACACCTTC
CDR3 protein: CASIAENGIGYTF

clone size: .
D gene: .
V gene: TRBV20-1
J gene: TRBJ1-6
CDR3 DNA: TGCAGTGCTAGAGAAACAGGGCCAAATTCACCCCTCCACTTT
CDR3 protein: CSARETGPNSPLHF

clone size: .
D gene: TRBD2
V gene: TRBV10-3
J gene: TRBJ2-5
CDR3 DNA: TGTGCTAGTAGAACGGGAGGGGGGGAGACCCAGTACTTC
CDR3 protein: CASRTGGGETQYF

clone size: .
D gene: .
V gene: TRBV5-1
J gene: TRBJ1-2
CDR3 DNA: TGCGCCAGCAGCTCCTCCGGGGGCGTGGGATATGGCTACACCTTC
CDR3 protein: CASSSSGGVGYGYTF

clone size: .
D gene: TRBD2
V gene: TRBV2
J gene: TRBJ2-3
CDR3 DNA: TGTGCCAGCAGTCGCGGGGGGTTAGATACGCAGTATTTT
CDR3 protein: CASSRGGLDTQYF

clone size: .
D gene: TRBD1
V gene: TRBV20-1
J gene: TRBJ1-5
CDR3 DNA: TGCAGTGTTTCCAGGGGGGCCAGCAATCAGCCCCAGCATTTT
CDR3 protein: CSVSRGASNQPQHF

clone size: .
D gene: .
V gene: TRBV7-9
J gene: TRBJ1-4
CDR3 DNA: TGTGCCAGCAGCCTTCCGGGACGAGGTGAAAAACTGTTTTTT
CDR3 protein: CASSLPGRGEKLFF

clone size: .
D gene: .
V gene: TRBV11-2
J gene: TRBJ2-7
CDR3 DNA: TGTGCCAGCAGCGTTGATTTTAACAGGGCCAACGAGCAGTACTTC
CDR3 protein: CASSVDFNRANEQYF

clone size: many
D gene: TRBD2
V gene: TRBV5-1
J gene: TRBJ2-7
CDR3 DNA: TGCGCCAGCAGCCCAAGACGGCCGGGACTAGCGGGGTCAGCATTCCACGAGCAGTACTTC
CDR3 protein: CASSPRRPGLAGSAFHEQYF

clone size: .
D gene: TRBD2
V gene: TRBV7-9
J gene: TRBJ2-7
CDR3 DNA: TGTGCCAGCAGCTTACCCCTAGCGGGACCGTACGAGCAGTACTTC
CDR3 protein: CASSLPLAGPYEQYF

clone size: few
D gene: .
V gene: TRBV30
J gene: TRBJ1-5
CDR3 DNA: TGTGCCTGGAGTAAGGGGCTTGGCAATCAGCCCCAGCATTTT
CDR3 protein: CAWSKGLGNQPQHF

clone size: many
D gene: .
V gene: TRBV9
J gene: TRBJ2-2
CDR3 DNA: TGTGCCAGCAGCGTCTCCACCGGGAGAGGGACCGGGGAGCTGTTTTTT
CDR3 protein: CASSVSTGRGTGELFF

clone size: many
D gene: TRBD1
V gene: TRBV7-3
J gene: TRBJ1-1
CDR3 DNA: TGTGCCAGCAGCTACAGGGGGCTTACTGAAGCTTTCTTT
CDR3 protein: CASSYRGLTEAFF

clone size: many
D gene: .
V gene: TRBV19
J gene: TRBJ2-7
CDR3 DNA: TGTGCCAGTAATGGAGGGACCACCTACGAGCAGTACTTC
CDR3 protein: CASNGGTTYEQYF

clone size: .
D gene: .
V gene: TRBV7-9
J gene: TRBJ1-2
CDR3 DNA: TGTGCCAGCAGCTTGAGGTACACCTTC
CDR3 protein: CASSLRYTF

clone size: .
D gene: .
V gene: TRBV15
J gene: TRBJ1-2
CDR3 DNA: TGTGCCACCAGCAGGACGGACAGCTATGGCTACACCTTC
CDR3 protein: CATSRTDSYGYTF

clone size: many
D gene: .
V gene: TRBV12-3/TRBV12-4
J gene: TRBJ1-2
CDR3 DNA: TGTGCCAGCAGTTTCAGGGAACTTAACTATGGCTACACCTTC
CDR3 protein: CASSFRELNYGYTF

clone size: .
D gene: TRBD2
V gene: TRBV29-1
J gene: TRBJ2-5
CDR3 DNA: TGCAGCGGATCCCTAGCGGGAGGATTGGGGCAAGAGACCCAGTACTTC
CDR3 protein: CSGSLAGGLGQETQYF

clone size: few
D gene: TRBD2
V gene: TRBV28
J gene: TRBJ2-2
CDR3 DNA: TGTGCCAGCAGTCGAGCGGGAGCGAGCACCGGGGAGCTGTTTTTT
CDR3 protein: CASSRAGASTGELFF

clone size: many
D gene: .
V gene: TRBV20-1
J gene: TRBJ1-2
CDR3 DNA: TGCAGTGCTAGAGACAGGGCCTATGGCTACACCTTC
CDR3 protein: CSARDRAYGYTF

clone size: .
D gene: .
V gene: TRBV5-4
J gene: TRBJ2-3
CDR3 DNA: TGTGCCAGCAGCTTGCCGGTTCGGGCTACGCAGTATTTT
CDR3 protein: CASSLPVRATQYF

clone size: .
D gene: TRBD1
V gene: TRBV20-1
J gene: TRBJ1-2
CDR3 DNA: TGCAGTGCTAGGAGCGGGACAGGCCCCTATGGCTACACCTTC
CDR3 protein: CSARSGTGPYGYTF

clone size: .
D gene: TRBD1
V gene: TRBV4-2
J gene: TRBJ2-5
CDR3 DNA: TGTGCCAGCAGCCAGGACAGAGGACAGGTCGAGACCCAGTACTTC
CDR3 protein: CASSQDRGQVETQYF

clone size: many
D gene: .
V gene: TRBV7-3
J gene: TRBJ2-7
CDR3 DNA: TGTGCCAGCAGCTTAGACCAGCAGGGCCGCCTGTACTTC
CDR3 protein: CASSLDQQGRLYF

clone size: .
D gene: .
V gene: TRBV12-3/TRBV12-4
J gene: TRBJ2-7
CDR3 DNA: TGTGCCAGCGCGAATCAGGAAGGGTCCCCCTACGAGCAGTACTTC
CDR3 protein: CASANQEGSPYEQYF

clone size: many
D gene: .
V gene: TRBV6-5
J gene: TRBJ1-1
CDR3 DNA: TGTGCCAGCACCGCAGCGGGGCGAAAAGCTTTCTTT
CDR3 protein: CASTAAGRKAFF

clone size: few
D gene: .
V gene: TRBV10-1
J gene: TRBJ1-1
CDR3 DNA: TGCGCCAGCAGTGTGAACTTAAACACTGAAGCTTTCTTT
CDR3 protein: CASSVNLNTEAFF

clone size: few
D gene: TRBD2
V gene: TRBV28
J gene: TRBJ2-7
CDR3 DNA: TGTGCCACCAGTCCACTAGGGCGGGAGTTGTACTTC
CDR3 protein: CATSPLGRELYF

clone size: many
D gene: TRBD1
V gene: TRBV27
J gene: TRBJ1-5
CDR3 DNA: TGTGCCAGCAGTCCACAATGGGACAGGTCCAATCAGCCCCAGCATTTT
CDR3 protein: CASSPQWDRSNQPQHF

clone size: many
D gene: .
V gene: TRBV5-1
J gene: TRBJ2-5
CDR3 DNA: TGCGCCAGCAGCTTGTCAGGGGTAGAGACCCAGTACTTC
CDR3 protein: CASSLSGVETQYF

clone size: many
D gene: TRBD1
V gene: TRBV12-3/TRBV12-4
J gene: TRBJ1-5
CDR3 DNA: TGTGCCAGCACTCTGACAGGGATCAATCAGCCCCAGCATTTT
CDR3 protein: CASTLTGINQPQHF

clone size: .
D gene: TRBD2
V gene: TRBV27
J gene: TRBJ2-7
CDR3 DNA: TGTGCCAGCAGTTCTTTAGCGGGAGGAGGTGGGGAGCAGTACTTC
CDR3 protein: CASSSLAGGGGEQYF

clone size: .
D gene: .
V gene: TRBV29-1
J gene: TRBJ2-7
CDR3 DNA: TGCAGCGTTGTAGTTCGCGGGAATGGCTACGAGGAGCAGTACTTC
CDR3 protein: CSVVVRGNGYEEQYF

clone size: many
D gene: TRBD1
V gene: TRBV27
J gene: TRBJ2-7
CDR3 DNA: TGTGCCAGCAGGCCCGGACAGGGTCTCCACGAGCAGTACTTC
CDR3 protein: CASRPGQGLHEQYF

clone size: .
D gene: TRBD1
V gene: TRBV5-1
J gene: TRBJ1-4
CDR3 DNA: TGCGCCAGCAGCTTAACAGGGGGCCGTGACGAAAAACTGTTTTTT
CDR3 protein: CASSLTGGRDEKLFF

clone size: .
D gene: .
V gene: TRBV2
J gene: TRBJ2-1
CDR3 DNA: TGTGCCAGCAGTCCTGACAGGGAGCAGTTCTTC
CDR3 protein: CASSPDREQFF

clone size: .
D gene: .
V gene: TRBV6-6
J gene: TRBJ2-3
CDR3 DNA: TGTGCCAGCCGGAATTGGGGGGAGGATGCGACAGATACGCAGTATTTT
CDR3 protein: CASRNWGEDATDTQYF

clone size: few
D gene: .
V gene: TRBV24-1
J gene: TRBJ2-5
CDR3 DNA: TGTGCCACCAGTGATTCGGGACGCGGGGTGGAGACCCAGTACTTC
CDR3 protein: CATSDSGRGVETQYF

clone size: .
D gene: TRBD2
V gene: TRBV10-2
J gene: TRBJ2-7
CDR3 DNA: TGCGCCAGTCGAGCGGGAGAGGACGAGCAGTACTTC
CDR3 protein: CASRAGEDEQYF

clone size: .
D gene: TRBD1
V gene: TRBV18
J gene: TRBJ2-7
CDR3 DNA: TGTGCCAGCTCACCTACGTCGCAGGGGGACTACGAGCAGTACTTC
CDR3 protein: CASSPTSQGDYEQYF

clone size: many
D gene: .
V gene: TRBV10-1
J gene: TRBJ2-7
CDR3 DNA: TGCGCCAGCAGCCAAGGGTCCAGTTACGAGCAGTACTTC
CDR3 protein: CASSQGSSYEQYF

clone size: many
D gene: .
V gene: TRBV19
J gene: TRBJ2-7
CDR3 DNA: TGTGCCAGTAGTCCCCCCGGGACATCTGGTAGGTCCTACGAGCAGTACTTC
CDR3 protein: CASSPPGTSGRSYEQYF

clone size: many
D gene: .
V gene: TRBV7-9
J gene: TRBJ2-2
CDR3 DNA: TGTGCCAGCAGCTTGTTCTCGAACACCGGGGAGCTGTTTTTT
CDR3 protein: CASSLFSNTGELFF

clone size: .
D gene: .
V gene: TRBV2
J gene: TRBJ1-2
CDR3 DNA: TGCGCCAGCAGCCAAGATGCGGGAGCCTCGCCTGGCTACACCTTC
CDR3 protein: CASSQDAGASPGYTF

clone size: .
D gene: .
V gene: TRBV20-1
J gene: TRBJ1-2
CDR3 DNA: TGCAGTGCCCCCCTTGTTGGGGGCGGCTACACCTTC
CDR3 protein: CSAPLVGGGYTF

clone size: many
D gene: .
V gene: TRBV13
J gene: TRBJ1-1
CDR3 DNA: TGTGCCAGCAGCTTAGGGTCGGGGGGCTCTGAAGCTTTCTTT
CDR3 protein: CASSLGSGGSEAFF

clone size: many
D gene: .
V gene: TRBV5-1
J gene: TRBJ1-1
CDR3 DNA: TGCGCCAGCACTCTGGGGGTGGGACCGGGCATGAACACTGAAGCTTTCTTT
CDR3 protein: CASTLGVGPGMNTEAFF

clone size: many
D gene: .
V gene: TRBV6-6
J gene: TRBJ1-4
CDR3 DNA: TGTGCCAGCAAGGCAGGGGAGGAAAAACTGTTTTTT
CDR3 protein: CASKAGEEKLFF